This T cell receptor beta chain was recovered during a study of T-cell reconstitution after alpha-beta-depleted transplantation in children. General study findings and limits: Where alpha-beta T cells came from about two months after transplant was reportedly several hundred expanded graft clones. Counts and diversity of T cells one year after transplant came mostly from newly produced T cells.

Points on this clonotype: Its antigen is still unknown.

Unique molecular identifiers featured in how the TCRbeta library was prepared. TCRdb re-called the PCR reads through MiXCR, storing one row per CDR3 protein. This sample carries about 210,000 distinct CDR3 sequences, approximately 19% of them seen once, and the ten largest clones take just under 45%. This CDR3 is built from 20 residues. V shed 0 bases, J shed 2 bases, and the junction held 15 bases outside the gene matches. This sequence was found in a male patient aged 2 to 10 who had a stem cell transplant for acute lymphoblastic leukemia, so the T cells may come from the graft donor. The sequencing here drew on PBMCs, mostly from graft donor cells, taken 360 days after TCRalphabeta/CD19-depleted stem cell transplant. This chain links TRBV12-3 or TRBV12-4 with TRBJ2-1; TRBD2 aligns across 8 bases. The CDR3 sequence: CASSLAMSRGGLGAYNEQFF. CDR3 DNA sequence: TGTGCCAGCAGTTTAGCGATGAGTCGGGGGGGACTAGGGGCCTACAATGAGCAGTTCTTC.